Reported below is one TCR beta chain. No antigen is known for it. Base-call qualities are not available, and no considerably larger clone is one nucleotide away. Whole blood was collected in K2EDTA tubes by collaborating institutions according to the institutions' own protocols. For TCRbeta analysis, collaborator samples were shipped as frozen whole blood, as isolated PBMCs, or as DNA extracted from either sample type. The data belong to a study of blood T cell repertoires in COVID-19 (dated by TCRdb to between 2020 and 2021). Study-wide context: Collaborator samples came from the United States, Italy and Spain and covered acute and convalescent phases of COVID-19. The repertoires were released in a freely available public database intended as a resource for research on the immune response to SARS-CoV-2. The samples were drawn from two sources: the first 160 participants of the ongoing ImmuneRACE study, and 1,254 subjects contributed by 6 global collaborators. The prospective study material was composed of cDNA or gDNA derived from T cells, B-cell-depleted T cells, or PBMCs. Sample metadata almost always included a de-identified subject ID, COVID-19 status, age in years and sex. Where available, HLA class I and class II types were obtained from metadata supplied by the sample provider rather than from assay-based typing. The dataset comprised deeply sampled blood TCRbeta repertoires from subjects exposed to, actively infected with, or recovered from COVID-19. The full study reports these points: Clinical and demographic metadata were provided uncurated, with the amount varying by source and participant.

TCRbeta CDR3 regions were amplified from genomic DNA using the immunoSEQ Assay, a bias-controlled multiplex PCR. Regarding the original processing steps: Within the assay, amplification of reference gene primers was used to estimate how many nucleated cells each sample contained. To quantify the absolute abundance of each unique TCRbeta CDR3 rearrangement, sequence reads were collapsed and filtered. For each sample, productive Simpson clonality was calculated by taking the square root of Simpson's diversity index across productive rearrangements. What TCRdb holds here is the immuneACCESS table cut down to in-frame rearrangements. Part of the clones is not present; checked against another copy, under half of the missing clones reflect an unresolved V gene, and the others are unexplained. The DNA gave D and trimming, while V, J and clone size come from that table. For this sample there are under 85,000 clones; approximately 83% appear just once. The top ten hold 10% to 15% of the sample.

Sequenced input: peripheral blood. This receptor was taken from a human donor in a cohort sampled during active COVID-19.

The CDR3 reads as follows: CSVEDEAWEQYF. Here is the DNA: TGCAGCGTTGAAGACGAGGCTTGGGAGCAGTACTTC. The rearranged chain carries TRBV29-1 and TRBJ2-7; the D gene is unclear. The CDR3 covers 12 residues, taking in both the cysteine and the phenylalanine. The sequence is cut down to CDR3 DNA, 36 bases in frame from base 1. V loses 0 bases of germline sequence and J loses 7 bases, and the interval between the two ends is 10 bases. The germline V gene sets CDR1 to SQVTM and CDR2 to ANQGSEA.